One sample yielded the 32 T cell receptor beta chains listed below, sequenced in a study of CD8+ T cells in alopecia areata. cDNA reverse transcribed from extracted RNA served as the sequencing template. Profiling relied on immunoSEQ multiplex PCR, and the TCRdb table lists in-frame clones only, not all of them. The sample lists about 200,000 clones, 56% seen once, with around 5% in the top ten. The sample consisted of CD8+ T cells sorted from blood. The receptors here all came from a human donor in good health.

By sample share, this clone is medium-sized. This sequence joins TRBV5-6 and TRBJ1-5; the D is unclear. V was pared by 0 bases and J by 7 bases, with 11 bases between. The CDR3 is 14 amino acids. From germline, CDR1 is SGHDT and CDR2 YYEEEE. The CDR3 sequence is CASSLEALSQPQHF. The CDR3 bases are TGTGCCAGCAGCTTGGAGGCCTTAAGCCAGCCCCAGCATTTT. Filled out from reference TRBV5-6 and TRBJ1-5, the complete variable domain reads DAGVTQSPTHLIKTRGQQVTLRCSPKSGHDTVSWYQQALGQGPQFIFQYYEEEERQRGNFPDRFSGHQFPNYSSELNVNALLLGDSALYLCASSLEALSQPQHFGDGTRLSIL.

The V gene is TRBV30, the J gene TRBJ2-6, with D hard to call. The CDR3 is 11 residues long. The germline gives CDR1 GTSNPN, CDR2 SVGIG (reference sequence). The V and J ends lost 1 base and 5 bases respectively, with 0 bases between them. The CDR3 here is CAWSGANVLTF. The CDR3, as DNA: TGTGCCTGGAGTGGGGCCAACGTCCTGACTTTC.

The CDR3 here is CASSPGTGATTDTQYF. CDR3 bases: TGCGCCAGCAGCCCCGGGACAGGGGCTACCACAGATACGCAGTATTTT. The J gene is TRBJ2-3, the V gene TRBV5-1, with 10 bases identical to TRBD1. Germline V CDR1 and CDR2: SGHRS, YFSETQ. Losses at the gene ends were 4 bases for V and 2 bases for J; bases not matched to a gene: 7. This CDR3 comprises 16 residues. Drawing the rest from reference TRBV5-1 and TRBJ2-3, the complete variable domain is KAGVTQTPRYLIKTRGQQVTLSCSPISGHRSVSWYQQTPGQGLQFLFEYFSETQRNKGNFPGRFSGRQFSNSRSEMNVSTLELGDSALYLCASSPGTGATTDTQYFGPGTRLTVL.

This clone was counted a few times. The V call is TRBV23-1, the J call TRBJ2-7, with TRBD1 matching over 7 bases. TRBV23-1 is an ORF for which the function is uncertain. The CDR3 spans 16 residues. The V and J ends lost 4 bases and 1 base, in that order; junction bases with no gene match: 10. This chain's CDR3 is CASSPTDRARSYEQYF. CDR3 in DNA: TGCGCCAGCAGTCCAACCGACAGGGCGCGGTCCTACGAGCAGTACTTC.

The J gene is TRBJ1-2, the V gene TRBV6-1; D perhaps matches TRBD1 (5 bases). The V and J ends lost 5 bases and 6 bases respectively, with 16 bases between them. Per germline, CDR1 MNHNS and CDR2 SASEGT. CDR3 length: 14 residues. CDR3 DNA sequence: TGTGCCAGCAGTCTGGGGCGGGTGATCGATGGCTACACCTTC. Its translation is CASSLGRVIDGYTF.

This chain uses TRBV2 with TRBJ2-3, with D possibly TRBD1 on 6 matching bases. This CDR3 has 13 residues. Germline CDR1 reads SNHLY; CDR2 reads FYNNEI. Between the trimmed V and J ends, which lost 4 bases and 6 bases, there was a span of 11 bases. This CDR3 reads CASSGGPGDTQYF. The CDR3 region has the DNA TGTGCCAGCAGTGGGGGGCCAGGGGATACGCAGTATTTT.

The DNA for the CDR3 is TGTGCCAGCAGTGTGGAGGAGGGGGACAGAACCTCCTACGAGCAGTACTTC. Translating it yields CASSVEEGDRTSYEQYF. The rearrangement joins TRBV2 to TRBJ2-7; possible D gene TRBD1, 7 bases. Germline CDR1 is SNHLY and CDR2 is FYNNEI. Between the trimmed V and J ends, which lost 4 bases and 0 bases, there was a span of 19 bases. CDR3 length equals 17 residues.

CDR3 amino acids: CSVEGQGIGNEQFF. CDR3 sequence (DNA): TGCAGCGTTGAGGGGCAGGGGATCGGGAATGAGCAGTTCTTC. The chain recombines TRBV29-1 with TRBJ2-1; possibly TRBD1 for D (6 bases). With 3 bases removed from V and 7 bases from J, the gap between germline ends came to 16 bases. CDR1 SQVTM and CDR2 ANQGSEA come from the germline V gene. The CDR3 is 14 residues long.

This clone was seen only a few times. This chain links TRBV10-3 with TRBJ2-7; a possible D gene is TRBD1 (6 bases). Germline CDR1 ENHRY, CDR2 SYGVKD. The V and J ends lost 10 bases and 3 bases respectively, with 16 bases between them. CDR3 length equals 13 residues. CDR3 loop: CATDEGVGYEQYF. The DNA for the CDR3 is TGTGCCACCGACGAGGGGGTAGGCTACGAGCAGTACTTC.

This clone appeared a few times. The chain uses TRBV10-3 and TRBJ2-7; D might be TRBD1 (5 bases). The CDR3 consists of 16 residues. Trimming left V 4 bases short and J 3 bases short, with 19 bases between. The V gene's germline CDR1 is ENHRY and CDR2 SYGVKD. CDR3 bases: TGTGCCATCAGTGCTTCCCGCGACAGTGGACACTACGAGCAGTACTTC. This sequence encodes CAISASRDSGHYEQYF.

This chain uses TRBV27 with TRBJ1-2, with 8 nucleotides matching TRBD1. Germline loops: CDR1 MNHEY, CDR2 SMNVEV (reference sequence). The CDR3 sequence is 18 residues long. Trimming removed 8 bases from V and 7 bases from J; junction bases left unmatched: 24. CDR3 coding DNA: TGTGCCAGCTATCCCTCGCGGACAGGGATCATCCCCCTGTCTGGCTACACCTTC. The encoded protein is CASYPSRTGIIPLSGYTF.

The chain links TRBV29-1 to TRBJ2-7, with 11 nucleotides matching TRBD1. V dropped 2 bases and J dropped 4; count of bases not matched to a gene: 7. Germline CDR1 SQVTM, CDR2 ANQGSEA. The CDR3 covers 15 residues. The CDR3 region has the DNA TGCAGCGTTGAAACTGCCGGGACAGGGGGATACGAGCAGTACTTC. Translating gives CSVETAGTGGYEQYF.

The J gene is TRBJ2-5, the V gene TRBV11-1; D gene uncertain. V shed 3 bases and J shed 4 bases, with 9 bases lying between them. Per germline, CDR1 SGHAT and CDR2 FQDESV (reference sequence). The CDR3 length is 13 residues. As DNA, the CDR3 is TGTGCCAGCAGCTTCGAGTCCCTAGAGACCCAGTACTTC. This sequence encodes CASSFESLETQYF.

The chain carries TRBV11-2 and TRBJ2-7; 8 nucleotides match TRBD1. J gave up 4 bases and V 4 bases, and 12 bases lay outside the gene matches. The CDR3 totals 16 residues. CDR1 is SGHAT, CDR2 FQNNGV, per germline. The chain's CDR3 is CASSSIPGTGDYEQYF. The CDR3 bases are TGTGCCAGCAGCTCAATCCCCGGGACAGGAGATTACGAGCAGTACTTC. Together with reference TRBV11-2 and TRBJ2-7, the CDR3 gives the full variable domain: EAGVAQSPRYKIIEKRQSVAFWCNPISGHATLYWYQQILGQGPKLLIQFQNNGVVDDSQLPKDRFSAERLKGVDSTLKIQPAKLEDSAVYLCASSSIPGTGDYEQYFGPGTRLTVT.

This clone was counted only a few times. This rearrangement joins TRBV30 to TRBJ1-3, with D perhaps matching TRBD1 (5 bases). With 2 bases removed from V and 4 bases from J, the gap between germline ends came to 12 bases. Germline CDR1 GTSNPN, CDR2 SVGIG (reference sequence). The CDR3 extends over 14 amino acids. CDR3: CAWSYKGDGNTIYF. The CDR3 region has the DNA TGTGCCTGGAGTTACAAAGGGGACGGAAACACCATATATTTT.

The chain is built from TRBV4-1 and TRBJ2-7, with TRBD1 identical over 8 bases. Unmatched junction bases numbered 10, after V lost 6 bases and J lost 6 bases. CDR1 and CDR2 from the germline V gene are MGHRA and YSYEKL. This CDR3 contains 14 residues. Written as DNA, the CDR3 is TGCGCCAGCAGAGGGCCCCAGGGGGCGGGCGAGCAGTACTTC. It is translated as CASRGPQGAGEQYF.

This chain connects TRBV12-5 to TRBJ2-1, with 10 nucleotides matching TRBD2. The CDR3 consists of 14 residues. Losses at the gene ends were 4 bases for V and 9 bases for J; bases not matched to a gene: 6. Per germline, CDR1 LGHNT and CDR2 FRNRAP. The CDR3 DNA sequence: TGTGCTAGTGGTTCCAGCGGGGGGGCCTTTGAGCAGTTCTTC. Translated, it gives CASGSSGGAFEQFF.

On this clone itself: The sample holds other DNA sequences that translate to the same CDR3. The chain is built from TRBV29-1 and TRBJ1-2; D is possibly TRBD1 (5 bases). Trimming took off 4 bases at V and 2 bases at J, with 8 bases between the two ends. This CDR3 comprises 12 residues. Germline-derived CDR1 and CDR2 are SQVTM and ANQGSEA. The CDR3 DNA follows: TGCAGCGTTGTGGGACTGAACTATGGCTACACCTTC. Residues: CSVVGLNYGYTF.

This clone showed up just a few times. The chain links TRBV7-9 to TRBJ1-5; 7 bases agree with TRBD1. Trimming at V came to 5 bases and at J to 6 bases, leaving 7 bases not matched to a gene. The CDR3 is 14 amino acids. Per the germline V gene, CDR1 is SEHNR and CDR2 is FQNEAQ (reference sequence). The CDR3 coding sequence is TGTGCCAGCAGCGGACAAAGACAGGGTCAGCCCCAGCATTTT. It specifies CASSGQRQGQPQHF.

In regard to this clone: At one of its ends the junction is not consistent with the germline gene, which may arise from a read error. The chain recombines TRBV5-1 with TRBJ2-5; weak D call: TRBD1 (6 bases). The CDR3 has 15 residues. CDR1 is SGHRS and CDR2 is YFSETQ in the germline V gene. The CDR3 here is CASSFLGQSRGTRYF. The DNA of the CDR3 is TGCGCCAGCAGCTTCCTCGGACAGTCGAGGGGGACCCGGTACTTC.

The chain employs TRBV5-1 and TRBJ1-1; D is undetermined. Between the trimmed V and J ends, which lost 4 bases and 5 bases, there was a span of 12 bases. Germline-derived CDR1 and CDR2 are SGHRS and YFSETQ. CDR3 length: 13 amino acids. The CDR3 reads CASSPPGKTEAFF. In nucleotides, the CDR3 is TGCGCCAGCAGCCCGCCCGGTAAAACTGAAGCTTTCTTT.

To note about this clone: Other DNA sequences in the same sample also yield this CDR3. The chain carries TRBV4-1 and TRBJ1-1, with D hard to call. The CDR3 is 12 amino acids. Trimming removed 4 bases from V and 1 base from J, with 4 bases in between. CDR1 is MGHRA, CDR2 YSYEKL, per germline. CDR3 in DNA: TGCGCCAGCAGCCCCGGGAACACTGAAGCTTTCTTT. Its translation: CASSPGNTEAFF.

The chain carries TRBV7-3 and TRBJ1-1; D is unclear. Germline CDR1 SGHTA, CDR2 FQGTGA. The CDR3 covers 13 residues. Trimming took off 0 bases at V and 6 bases at J, with 8 bases between the two ends. CDR3 sequence reads: CASSLTSGAEAFF. In DNA, the CDR3 is TGTGCCAGCAGCTTAACATCCGGGGCTGAAGCTTTCTTT.

This rearrangement joins TRBV7-9 to TRBJ2-7, with 8 bases that match TRBD1. The CDR3 is made up of 15 amino acids. CDR1 and CDR2 (germline): SEHNR, FQNEAQ (reference sequence). V lost 4 bases and J lost 8; bases outside the gene matches: 13. CDR3: CASSSATDRASKQYF. Here the CDR3 DNA reads TGTGCCAGCAGCTCGGCTACGGACAGGGCAAGTAAGCAGTACTTC.

V is TRBV5-1 and J is TRBJ1-5; maybe TRBD1 (6 bases). Trimming cost V 5 bases and J 1 base, with 16 bases left between them. The CDR3 is 16 amino acids. CDR1 SGHRS and CDR2 YFSETQ come from the germline V gene. CDR3 in DNA: TGCGCCAGCAGTTCCAACCCGGACAGAAGCAATCAGCCCCAGCATTTT. Encoded protein: CASSSNPDRSNQPQHF.

This clone was counted a single time. The J gene is TRBJ2-3, the V gene TRBV13, with 8 nucleotides matching TRBD1. The germline V gene encodes CDR1 PRHDT and CDR2 FYEKMQ (reference sequence). After removal of 5 bases from V and 2 bases from J, the junction contained 6 bases not matched to a gene. The CDR3 is 15 residues long. CDR3 sequence: CASSPRQGHTDTQYF. CDR3 DNA sequence: TGTGCCAGCAGCCCTAGACAGGGGCACACAGATACGCAGTATTTT.

V is TRBV7-9 and J is TRBJ2-7; no definite D call. Germline CDR1 is SEHNR and CDR2 is FQNEAQ (reference sequence). Between the trimmed V and J ends, which lost 1 base and 5 bases, there was a span of 12 bases. The CDR3 totals 14 residues. The CDR3 loop reads CASSLGPGMDEQYF. CDR3 in DNA: TGTGCCAGCAGCTTAGGACCTGGAATGGACGAGCAGTACTTC.

The V call is TRBV9, the J call TRBJ2-2; tentative D call: TRBD1 (6 bases). The germline V gene has CDR1 SGDLS and CDR2 YYNGEE. The CDR3 has 14 amino acids. V lost 3 bases to trimming and J lost 7 bases, with 13 bases between them. CDR3 in amino acids: CASSARGGGGELFF. The CDR3, as DNA: TGTGCCAGCAGCGCCCGAGGGGGTGGCGGGGAGCTGTTTTTT.

The chain couples TRBV29-1 to TRBJ2-2; D ambiguous. Trimming removed 6 bases at V and 7 bases at J, with 9 bases between. This CDR3 spans 11 amino acids. The germline gives CDR1 SQVTM, CDR2 ANQGSEA. The DNA of the CDR3 is TGCAGCGTGACGTCAAGCGGGGAGCTGTTTTTT. It yields the protein CSVTSSGELFF.

The V gene is TRBV5-1, the J gene TRBJ1-2, with D tentatively TRBD1 (5 bases). V shed 4 bases and J shed 2 bases, with 15 bases lying between them. The germline gives CDR1 SGHRS, CDR2 YFSETQ. The CDR3 is 15 residues long. The CDR3 bases are TGCGCCAGCAGCACGGACACCATGTTAAACTATGGCTACACCTTC. Translating gives CASSTDTMLNYGYTF.

The V call is TRBV29-1, the J call TRBJ1-2; a weak D match, TRBD1 (5 bases). Germline V gene lookup returns CDR1 SQVTM and CDR2 ANQGSEA. This CDR3 region has 15 residues. V gave up 6 bases and J gave up 6 bases, with 23 bases separating them. The CDR3 protein is CSVRNSGGLKNGYTF. The CDR3 nucleotides are TGCAGCGTCCGAAACTCCGGGGGGTTAAAGAATGGCTACACCTTC.

This chain connects TRBV6-5 to TRBJ1-1; D possibly corresponds to TRBD1 (5 bases). The germline V gene has CDR1 MNHEY and CDR2 SVGAGI. V lost 5 bases and J lost 7, with 8 bases in between. The CDR3 has 11 amino acids. DNA of the CDR3: TGTGCCAGCAGTCCCGGGGGTGAAGCTTTCTTT. Translated, it gives CASSPGGEAFF.